The sequence of this TCR beta chain was determined in a study of OX40 agonist ivuxolimab in advanced cancers. Profiled with immunoSEQ multiplex PCR; TCRdb holds only in-frame clones, not every one. The data show tens of thousands of clones, around four fifths seen once. About this clone itself: Its target is not known.

Germline values: CDR1 SGHRS, CDR2 YFSETQ. V shed 4 bases and J 6 bases; nucleotides not matched to a gene: 3. This CDR3 has 14 residues. The study's findings and limits: CD8+ T cells averaged more expanded clones than CD4+.

The sample was CD4+ or CD8+ T cells sorted from blood, taken in a trial of the OX40 agonist ivuxolimab. This TCR was sampled from an adult with an advanced solid tumor such as melanoma, head and neck, liver or kidney cancer. This chain connects TRBV5-1 to TRBJ2-2; TRBD2 matches 10 bases. The CDR3 nucleotides are TGCGCCAGCAGCCTAGCGGGGGACCCCGGGGAGCTGTTTTTT. Its translation is CASSLAGDPGELFF.